This TCR beta chain is drawn from a study of blood T cell repertoires in COVID-19. Study as a whole: There were acute and convalescent COVID-19 samples, and they came from the United States, Italy and Spain. Nucleic acid was either cDNA or gDNA, and it came from T cells, B-cell-depleted T cells, or PBMCs.

As processed by the authors: By means of reference gene primer amplification, nucleated cell counts were estimated. The assay was immunoSEQ multiplex PCR, and TCRdb's table has in-frame clones only and misses some. D and trimming were read from the DNA, whereas the V and J calls and clone size are those reported in that table. The sample consists of about 200,000 clones, roughly 80% of them appearing once. This clonotype was sampled from a human donor in a cohort sampled during active COVID-19. Material for sequencing was peripheral blood.

CDR3 in DNA: TGTGCCAGCAGCCAAGACAGGTCCGGGGAGCTGTTTTTT. This gives the protein CASSQDRSGELFF. The chain is built from TRBV4-2 and TRBJ2-2; D unclear. The V and J ends lost 0 bases and 6 bases respectively, with 5 bases between them. The CDR3 spans 13 residues. Germline loops: CDR1 LGHNA, CDR2 YNFKEQ.